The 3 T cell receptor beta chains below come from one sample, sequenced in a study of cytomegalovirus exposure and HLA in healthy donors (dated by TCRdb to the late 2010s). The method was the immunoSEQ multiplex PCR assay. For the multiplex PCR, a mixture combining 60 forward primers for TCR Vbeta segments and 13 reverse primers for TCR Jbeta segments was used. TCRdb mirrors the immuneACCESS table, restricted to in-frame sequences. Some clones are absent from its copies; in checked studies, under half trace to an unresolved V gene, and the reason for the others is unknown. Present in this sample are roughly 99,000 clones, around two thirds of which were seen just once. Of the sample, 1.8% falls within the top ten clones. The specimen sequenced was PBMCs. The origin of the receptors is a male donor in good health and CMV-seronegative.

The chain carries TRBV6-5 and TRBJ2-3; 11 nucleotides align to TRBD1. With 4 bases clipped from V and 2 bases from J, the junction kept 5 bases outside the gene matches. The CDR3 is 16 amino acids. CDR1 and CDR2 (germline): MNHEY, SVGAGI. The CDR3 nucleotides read TGTGCCAGCAGTTCGGACAGGGGGCTTGTCACAGATACGCAGTATTTT. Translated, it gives CASSSDRGLVTDTQYF.

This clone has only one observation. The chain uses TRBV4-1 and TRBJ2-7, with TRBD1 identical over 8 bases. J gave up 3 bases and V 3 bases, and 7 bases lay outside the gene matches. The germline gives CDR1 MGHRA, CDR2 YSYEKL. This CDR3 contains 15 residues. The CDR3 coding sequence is TGCGCCAGCAGCCAGGGACTGGGACAGGACTACGAGCAGTACTTC. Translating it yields CASSQGLGQDYEQYF.

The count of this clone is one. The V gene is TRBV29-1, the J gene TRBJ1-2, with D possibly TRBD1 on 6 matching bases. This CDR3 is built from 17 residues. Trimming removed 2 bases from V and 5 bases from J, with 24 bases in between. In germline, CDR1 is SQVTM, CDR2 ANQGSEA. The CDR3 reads CSVEPKRIRGRGYGYTF. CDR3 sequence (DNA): TGCAGCGTTGAACCCAAGCGAATTCGGGGGAGGGGGTATGGCTACACCTTC.